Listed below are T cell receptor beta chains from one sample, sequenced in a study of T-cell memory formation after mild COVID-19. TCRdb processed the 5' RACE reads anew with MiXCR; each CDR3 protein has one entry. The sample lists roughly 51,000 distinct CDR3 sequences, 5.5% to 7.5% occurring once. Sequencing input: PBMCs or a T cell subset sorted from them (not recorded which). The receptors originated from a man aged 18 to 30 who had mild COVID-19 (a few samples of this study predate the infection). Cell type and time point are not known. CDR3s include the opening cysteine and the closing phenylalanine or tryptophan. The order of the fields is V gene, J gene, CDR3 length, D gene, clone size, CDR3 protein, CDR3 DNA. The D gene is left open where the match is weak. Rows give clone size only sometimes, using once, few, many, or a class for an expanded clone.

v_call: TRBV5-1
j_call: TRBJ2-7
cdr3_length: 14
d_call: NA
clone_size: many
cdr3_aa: CASSLQLASYEQYF
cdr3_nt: TGCGCCAGCAGCTTGCAGCTGGCCTCCTACGAGCAGTACTTC

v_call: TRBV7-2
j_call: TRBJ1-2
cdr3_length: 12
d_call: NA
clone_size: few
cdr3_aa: CASRKGNYGYTF
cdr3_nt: TGTGCCAGCCGCAAAGGAAACTATGGCTACACCTTC

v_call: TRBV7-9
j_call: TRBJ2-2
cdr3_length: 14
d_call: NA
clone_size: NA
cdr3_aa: CASSHRVPTGELFF
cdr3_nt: TGTGCCAGCAGCCACCGGGTCCCCACCGGGGAGCTGTTTTTT

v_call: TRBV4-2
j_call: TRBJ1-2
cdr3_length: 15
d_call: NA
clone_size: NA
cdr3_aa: CASSQDRQAYYGYTF
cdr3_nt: TGTGCCAGCAGCCAGGACCGACAGGCCTACTATGGCTACACCTTC

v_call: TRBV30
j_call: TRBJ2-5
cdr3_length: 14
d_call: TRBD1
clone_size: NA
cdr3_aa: CAWNGQGARKTQYF
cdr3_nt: TGTGCCTGGAATGGACAGGGGGCGAGGAAGACCCAGTACTTC

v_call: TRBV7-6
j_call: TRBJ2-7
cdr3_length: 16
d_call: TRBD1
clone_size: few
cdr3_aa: CASSSNRGRGSYEQYF
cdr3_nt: TGTGCCAGCAGCTCTAACAGGGGGCGGGGCTCCTACGAGCAGTACTTC

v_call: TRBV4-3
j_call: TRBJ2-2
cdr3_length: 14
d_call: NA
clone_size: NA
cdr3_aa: CASSQRVDTGELFF
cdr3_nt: TGCGCCAGCAGCCAAAGGGTGGACACCGGGGAGCTGTTTTTT

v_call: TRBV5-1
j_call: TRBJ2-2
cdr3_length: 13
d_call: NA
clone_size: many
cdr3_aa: CASSPTDTGELFF
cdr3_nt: TGCGCCAGCAGCCCGACCGACACCGGGGAGCTGTTTTTT

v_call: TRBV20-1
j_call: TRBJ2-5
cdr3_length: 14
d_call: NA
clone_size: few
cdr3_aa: CSAPRPSPGETQYF
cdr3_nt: TGCAGTGCTCCCCGGCCAAGTCCTGGAGAGACCCAGTACTTC

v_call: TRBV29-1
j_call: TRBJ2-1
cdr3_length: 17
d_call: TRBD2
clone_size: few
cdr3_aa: CSVEGLMTSGSYNEQFF
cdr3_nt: TGCAGCGTTGAGGGGCTGATGACTAGCGGGTCCTACAATGAGCAGTTCTTC

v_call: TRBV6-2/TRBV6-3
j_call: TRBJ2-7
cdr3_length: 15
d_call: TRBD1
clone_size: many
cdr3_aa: CASSVQGIHSYEQYF
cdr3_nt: TGTGCCAGCAGCGTACAGGGGATCCACTCCTACGAGCAGTACTTC

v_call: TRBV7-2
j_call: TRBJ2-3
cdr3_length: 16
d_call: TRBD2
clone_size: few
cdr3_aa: CASSAPSGGATDTQYF
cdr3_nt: TGTGCCAGCAGCGCCCCTAGCGGGGGGGCCACAGATACGCAGTATTTT

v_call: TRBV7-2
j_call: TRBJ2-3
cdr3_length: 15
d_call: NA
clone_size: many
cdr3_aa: CASSSWSSGADTQYF
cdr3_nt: TGTGCCAGCAGCAGCTGGTCCTCCGGCGCAGATACGCAGTATTTT

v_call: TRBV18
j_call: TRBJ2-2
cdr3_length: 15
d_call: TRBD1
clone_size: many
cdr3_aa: CASSPAGTDTGELFF
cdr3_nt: TGTGCCAGCTCACCCGCAGGGACAGACACCGGGGAGCTGTTTTTT

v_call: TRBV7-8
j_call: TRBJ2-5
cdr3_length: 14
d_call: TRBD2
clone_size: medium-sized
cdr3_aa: CASSLVGGMETQYF
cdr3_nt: TGTGCCAGCAGCTTAGTGGGGGGGATGGAGACCCAGTACTTC

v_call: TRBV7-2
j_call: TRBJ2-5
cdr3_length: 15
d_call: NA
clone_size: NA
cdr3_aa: CASSLRRGPQETQYF
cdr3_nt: TGTGCCAGCAGCTTAAGGCGGGGTCCCCAAGAGACCCAGTACTTC

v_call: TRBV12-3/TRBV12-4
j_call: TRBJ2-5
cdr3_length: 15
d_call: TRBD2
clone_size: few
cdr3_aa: CASTPSAGGQETQYF
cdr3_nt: TGTGCCAGCACTCCCTCAGCGGGGGGACAAGAGACCCAGTACTTC

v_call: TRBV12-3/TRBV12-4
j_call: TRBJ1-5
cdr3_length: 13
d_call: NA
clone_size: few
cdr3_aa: CASSLFGVQPQHF
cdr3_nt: TGTGCCAGCAGTTTATTCGGGGTTCAGCCCCAGCATTTT

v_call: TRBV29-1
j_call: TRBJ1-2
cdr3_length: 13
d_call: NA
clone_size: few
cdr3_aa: CSSWNPGLSGYTF
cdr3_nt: TGCAGCTCATGGAATCCGGGACTCTCTGGCTACACCTTC

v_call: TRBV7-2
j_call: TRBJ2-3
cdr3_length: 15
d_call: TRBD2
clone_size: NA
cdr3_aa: CASSKAGGRGDTQYF
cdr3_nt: TGTGCCAGCAGTAAAGCGGGGGGGCGAGGAGATACGCAGTATTTT

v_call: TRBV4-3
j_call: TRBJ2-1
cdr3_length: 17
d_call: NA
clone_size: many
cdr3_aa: CASSQGAAPFAYNEQFF
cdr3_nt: TGCGCCAGCAGCCAGGGGGCGGCTCCATTCGCATACAATGAGCAGTTCTTC

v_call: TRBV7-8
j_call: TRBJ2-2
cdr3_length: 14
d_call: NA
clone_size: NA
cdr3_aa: CASSSDRLAGELFF
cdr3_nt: TGTGCCAGCAGCTCGGACAGACTAGCCGGGGAGCTGTTTTTT

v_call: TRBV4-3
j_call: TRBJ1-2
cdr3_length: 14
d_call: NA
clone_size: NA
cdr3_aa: CASSRGGDGYGYTF
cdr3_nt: TGCGCCAGCAGCCGGGGAGGGGACGGCTATGGCTACACCTTC